What follows are 9 T cell receptor beta chains derived from one specimen sequenced in a study of CD8 T cells in ankylosing spondylitis. TCRdb redid the calling of the 5' RACE reads with MiXCR, one entry per CDR3 protein. Here the sample spans about 250,000 distinct CDR3 sequences, 32% being singletons. The material sequenced was blood, either unsorted or a sorted T cell fraction (not recorded which). Receptors were obtained from a male donor with ankylosing spondylitis or in good health (not recorded which).

This clonotype was seen a few times. The chain couples TRBV10-3 to TRBJ1-4; no clear D gene. Germline lookup yields CDR1 ENHRY and CDR2 SYGVKD. V lost 5 bases and J 4 bases, leaving 2 bases between the germline ends. This CDR3 has 11 amino acids. This CDR3 is CAISNNEKLFF. For the CDR3, the DNA is TGTGCCATCAGTAATAATGAAAAACTGTTTTTT.

The CDR3 sequence: CASSLRVQGLRQYF. The CDR3 region has the DNA TGTGCCAGCAGCTTACGCGTACAGGGGTTGAGGCAGTACTTC. The chain is built from TRBV5-5 and TRBJ2-7, with TRBD1 identical over 7 bases. V shed 2 bases, J shed 9 bases, and the junction held 11 bases outside the gene matches. CDR3 length: 14 residues. Germline V CDR1 and CDR2: SGHKS, YYEKEE (reference sequence).

This clonotype was counted at least ten times. In DNA form, the CDR3 reads TGTGCCAGCAGCTTAGCGGCTGGGTGGACAGATTACAATGAGCAGTTCTTC. Translating it yields CASSLAAGWTDYNEQFF. The gene calls are TRBV7-9 and TRBJ2-1; possibly TRBD1 for D (6 bases). The CDR3 has 17 amino acids. CDR1 is SEHNR, CDR2 FQNEAQ, per germline (reference sequence). The ends were cut back, 0 bases at V and 4 bases at J, with 16 bases in the middle.

The chain employs TRBV6-1 and TRBJ1-4; D remains unclear. Per the germline V gene, CDR1 is MNHNS and CDR2 is SASEGT. CDR3 length equals 15 residues. The V gene lost 5 bases and the J gene lost 7 bases, with 17 bases spanning the gap. The CDR3 sequence: CASSLRPGGGEKLFF. In nucleotides, the CDR3 is TGTGCCAGCAGTCTGCGCCCAGGAGGAGGTGAAAAACTGTTTTTT.

This clonotype was seen only a few times. DNA of the CDR3: TGTGCCAGCAGTTACTCGGGCGACACAGATACGCAGTATTTT. It codes for CASSYSGDTDTQYF. The chain employs TRBV6-5 and TRBJ2-3; D call uncertain. Trimming took 0 bases from V and 2 from J, leaving 6 bases between them. Germline V gene data show CDR1 as MNHEY and CDR2 as SVGAGI. This CDR3 has 14 residues.

The chain uses TRBV29-1 and TRBJ1-2; D remains ambiguous. The V and J ends lost 5 bases and 4 bases respectively, with 11 bases between them. Germline V lookup: CDR1 SQVTM, CDR2 ANQGSEA. There are 12 residues in the CDR3. The CDR3 region has the DNA TGCAGCGTTCACGCGGCCCCCTATGGCTACACCTTC. Its translation: CSVHAAPYGYTF.

The rearrangement uses TRBV7-6 and TRBJ2-7; tentatively, D is TRBD1 or TRBD2 (5 bases each). Between the trimmed V and J ends, which lost 3 bases and 7 bases, there was a span of 22 bases. CDR1 is SGHVS and CDR2 is FNYEAQ in the germline V gene. CDR3 length: 16 residues. The CDR3 DNA sequence: TGTGCCAGCAGCTTCTTTTCAGGGAGAATGTTGGTGGAGCAGTACTTC. It specifies CASSFFSGRMLVEQYF.

This chain links TRBV12-3 or TRBV12-4 with TRBJ2-5; D is ambiguous. CDR3 length: 15 residues. Trimming took off 5 bases at V and 0 bases at J, with 13 bases between the two ends. Here the CDR3 reads CASSAPGRYQETQYF. Written as DNA, the CDR3 is TGTGCCAGCAGTGCCCCCGGGCGTTACCAAGAGACCCAGTACTTC.

In regard to this clonotype: The junction shows a germline mismatch at one end, possibly a read error. This chain connects TRBV29-1 to TRBJ2-1; no clear D. In germline, CDR1 is SQVTM, CDR2 ANQGSEA. This CDR3 contains 15 residues. The CDR3 DNA reads TGCAGCGTTGAAGATTCGGCAGCCATACACAACGAGCAGTTCTTC. As protein: CSVEDSAAIHNEQFF.